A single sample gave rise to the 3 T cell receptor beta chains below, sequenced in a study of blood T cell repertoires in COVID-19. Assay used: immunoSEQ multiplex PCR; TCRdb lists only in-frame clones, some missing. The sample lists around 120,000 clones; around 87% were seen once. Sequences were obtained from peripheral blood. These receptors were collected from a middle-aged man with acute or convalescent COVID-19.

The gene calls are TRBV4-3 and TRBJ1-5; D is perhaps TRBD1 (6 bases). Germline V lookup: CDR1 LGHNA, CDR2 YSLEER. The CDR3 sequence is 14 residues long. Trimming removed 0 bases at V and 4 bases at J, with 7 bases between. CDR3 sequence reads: CASSQEGGNQPQHF. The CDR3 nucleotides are TGCGCCAGCAGCCAAGAAGGGGGAAATCAGCCCCAGCATTTT.

DNA of the CDR3: TGCGCCAGCAGCCATACAGGGGGCCATAACTATGGCTACACCTTC. Protein sequence: CASSHTGGHNYGYTF. The rearrangement joins TRBV4-3 to TRBJ1-2, with 9 bases fitting TRBD1. Losses at the gene ends were 3 bases for V and 1 base for J; bases not matched to a gene: 3. This CDR3 spans 15 amino acids. Germline CDR1 is LGHNA and CDR2 is YSLEER.

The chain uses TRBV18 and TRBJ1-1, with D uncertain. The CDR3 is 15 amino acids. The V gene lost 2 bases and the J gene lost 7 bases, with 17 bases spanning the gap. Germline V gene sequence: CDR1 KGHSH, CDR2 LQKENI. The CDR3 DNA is TGTGCCAGCTCACCATCGGTTGTCACCGGAGGTGAAGCTTTCTTT. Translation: CASSPSVVTGGEAFF.